The next 28 T cell receptor beta chains were all read from a single sample in a study of T cells in Graves' hyperthyroidism and ophthalmopathy. Amplified TCR beta CDR3 regions derived from RNA transcripts. The TCR CDR3 first-round RT-PCR relied on the HTBI primer set. TCRdb redid the calling of the multiplex PCR reads with MiXCR, one entry per CDR3 protein. The data hold more than 300,000 distinct CDR3 sequences, with less than 20% observed a single time. The material sequenced was blood. The receptors derive from a man between 18 and 29 years old with Graves' ophthalmopathy.

This clonotype was counted at least ten times. The chain links TRBV6-2 or TRBV6-3 to TRBJ1-1, with 7 bases identical to TRBD1. From germline, CDR1 is MNHEY and CDR2 SVGEGT. The junction had 10 bases not matched to a gene; V was cut back by 7 bases and J by 8 bases. The CDR3 is made up of 13 amino acids. CDR3 DNA sequence: TGTGCCAGCACCACGTCAAGGGACAGAGAAGCTTTCTTT. It encodes CASTTSRDREAFF.

This clonotype was recorded at least ten times. The V gene is TRBV2, the J gene TRBJ1-3; D is ambiguous. V was clipped by 7 bases and J by 1 base, with 8 bases between them. Germline V gene sequence: CDR1 SNHLY, CDR2 FYNNEI. CDR3 length: 13 amino acids. The CDR3 coding sequence is TGTGCCAGCAATGGGGATTCTGGAAACACCATATATTTT. Its translation: CASNGDSGNTIYF.

A remark on this clonotype: It may be a read error: a sequence one base away is much more abundant. This chain joins TRBV7-2 and TRBJ2-7; the D gene is possibly TRBD2 (7 bases). Trimming left V 6 bases short and J 5 bases short, with 11 bases between. The CDR3 is 12 amino acids. CDR1 and CDR2 (germline): SGHTA, FQGNSA. DNA of the CDR3: TGTGCCAGCAGTACGGGGGGCGACGAGCAGTACTTC. It specifies CASSTGGDEQYF.

This clonotype was observed many times. This rearrangement joins TRBV6-1 to TRBJ2-3; D might be TRBD2 (6 bases). This CDR3 spans 17 amino acids. Germline CDR1 and CDR2: MNHNS and SASEGT. V was trimmed by 6 bases and J by 3 bases, leaving 22 bases between them. CDR3 in amino acids: CASRESPGLSPTDTQYF. CDR3 bases: TGTGCCAGCAGGGAGAGTCCGGGACTCTCCCCGACAGATACGCAGTATTTT.

This clonotype was picked up a small number of times. The V call is TRBV15, the J call TRBJ1-3; D possibly corresponds to TRBD1 (6 bases). Germline V gene lookup returns CDR1 LNHNV and CDR2 YYDKDF (reference sequence). V was cut by 8 bases and J by 0 bases, with 11 bases left in between. The CDR3 spans 14 residues. The CDR3 is CATGGPSSGNTIYF. In DNA, the CDR3 is TGTGCCACCGGGGGCCCCAGCTCTGGAAACACCATATATTTT.

In its sample, this clonotype was seen many times. The CDR3: CASSLTGTGVYEQYF. The CDR3 DNA sequence: TGTGCCAGCAGCCTGACGGGGACAGGGGTCTACGAGCAGTACTTC. The V gene is TRBV3-1, the J gene TRBJ2-7; 10 bases match TRBD1. The V and J ends lost 4 bases and 3 bases, in that order; junction bases with no gene match: 6. The CDR3 totals 15 residues. The germline V gene encodes CDR1 LGHDT and CDR2 YNNKEL (reference sequence).

Points on this clonotype: A clone one base away is much larger, so this may be a read error. The chain joins TRBV6-5 to TRBJ1-2; 10 bases align to TRBD1. The V gene end was trimmed by 4 bases and the J gene end by 4 bases; junction bases not matched to a gene: 3. Per the germline V gene, CDR1 is MNHEY and CDR2 is SVGAGI. The CDR3 totals 14 residues. CDR3 coding DNA: TGTGCCAGCAGTTGGGACAGGGGCCCCTATGGCTACACCTTC. Protein product: CASSWDRGPYGYTF.

This clonotype was seen once. The chain is built from TRBV20-1 and TRBJ2-5; a possible D gene is TRBD1 (6 bases). The CDR3 has 13 amino acids. V was pared by 3 bases and J by 7 bases, with 15 bases between. CDR1 is DFQATT, CDR2 SNEGSKA, per germline (reference sequence). The CDR3 bases are TGCAGTGCTAGGACCGCCCCCAGGGGGACCCAGTACTTC. Amino acid sequence: CSARTAPRGTQYF.

The V gene is TRBV11-2, the J gene TRBJ2-1; no clear D. With 5 bases removed from V and 5 bases from J, the gap between germline ends came to 19 bases. Germline CDR1 reads SGHAT; CDR2 reads FQNNGV. The CDR3 totals 16 residues. The CDR3 nucleotides are TGTGCCAGCAGCCCCACTTTGGAGATTACTAACAATGAGCAGTTCTTC. Amino acid sequence: CASSPTLEITNNEQFF.

V and J are TRBV20-1 and TRBJ2-2, with TRBD2 identical over 10 bases. CDR3 length: 16 residues. With 5 bases clipped from V and 4 bases from J, the junction kept 10 bases outside the gene matches. Germline V gene lookup returns CDR1 DFQATT and CDR2 SNEGSKA (reference sequence). The CDR3 sequence is CSAPQLAGVSTGELFF. The CDR3 DNA sequence: TGCAGTGCTCCTCAGCTAGCGGGGGTTTCCACCGGGGAGCTGTTTTTT.

This clonotype has ten or more counts. The rearrangement uses TRBV7-2 and TRBJ2-5; TRBD2 is a possible D gene (6 bases). CDR1 is SGHTA, CDR2 FQGNSA, per germline. Trimming took off 5 bases at V and 1 base at J, with 11 bases between the two ends. This CDR3 region has 14 residues. The CDR3 protein is CASSPGTFQETQYF. Here the CDR3 DNA reads TGTGCCAGCAGCCCTGGGACTTTCCAAGAGACCCAGTACTTC.

This clonotype was found many times. V gene TRBV7-9 combines with J gene TRBJ2-7, with D uncertain. Looked up from germline, CDR1 is SEHNR and CDR2 is FQNEAQ (reference sequence). CDR3 length: 14 residues. The germline V and J ends were trimmed by 5 bases and 2 bases, with 13 bases remaining between them. The CDR3 coding sequence is TGTGCCAGCAGCCCCGCCTCCACTCCCTACGAGCAGTACTTC. Its protein product is CASSPASTPYEQYF.

This clonotype was recorded at least ten times. The gene calls are TRBV28 and TRBJ1-5; unclear D gene. Between the trimmed V and J ends, which lost 9 bases and 2 bases, there was a span of 11 bases. The CDR3 extends over 13 amino acids. From germline, CDR1 is MDHEN and CDR2 SYDVKM. CDR3 coding DNA: TGTGCCAGTTCTACGGAGGGCAATCAGCCCCAGCATTTT. Translation gives CASSTEGNQPQHF. The full variable domain, rest sourced from reference TRBV28 and TRBJ1-5, is DVKVTQSSRYLVKRTGEKVFLECVQDMDHENMFWYRQDPGLGLRLIYFSYDVKMKEKGDIPEGYSVSREKKERFSLILESASTNQTSMYLCASSTEGNQPQHFGDGTRLSIL.

This clonotype was found once. This chain connects TRBV20-1 to TRBJ1-5; no clear D. V dropped 0 bases and J dropped 0 bases, with 9 bases sitting between them. The CDR3 covers 15 residues. Germline CDR1 reads DFQATT; CDR2 reads SNEGSKA (reference sequence). CDR3 amino acids: CSARDQHYSNQPQHF. The DNA of the CDR3 is TGCAGTGCTAGAGATCAGCACTATAGCAATCAGCCCCAGCATTTT.

This clonotype was picked up many times. The J gene is TRBJ1-1, the V gene TRBV15; no clear D gene. The CDR3 length is 18 residues. The ends were cut back, 0 bases at V and 2 bases at J, with 19 bases in the middle. Germline lookup yields CDR1 LNHNV and CDR2 YYDKDF (reference sequence). In nucleotides, the CDR3 is TGTGCCACCAGCAGAGATACGGTTTGGGTACGGGATAACACTGAAGCTTTCTTT. It is translated as CATSRDTVWVRDNTEAFF.

The V and J genes are TRBV15 and TRBJ2-3, with 9 nucleotides matching TRBD1. The V and J ends lost 5 bases and 4 bases, in that order; junction bases with no gene match: 7. The CDR3 is 15 amino acids. CDR1 LNHNV and CDR2 YYDKDF come from the germline V gene (reference sequence). The CDR3 DNA reads TGTGCCACCAGCCGGACAGGGGACAGCGCAGATACGCAGTATTTT. Its translation is CATSRTGDSADTQYF.

This clonotype was recorded at least ten times. The chain recombines TRBV7-9 with TRBJ1-2; TRBD1 matches at 8 bases. CDR3 size: 14 residues. With V trimmed by 3 bases and J by 8 bases, 8 bases remained unmatched. CDR1 and CDR2 from the germline V gene are SEHNR and FQNEAQ (reference sequence). The CDR3: CASSFSDRGRGYTF. CDR3 coding DNA: TGTGCCAGCAGCTTCTCCGACAGGGGCAGGGGCTACACCTTC.

The chain is built from TRBV4-2 and TRBJ1-4; 7 positions match TRBD1. This CDR3 is built from 15 residues. Germline lookup yields CDR1 LGHNA and CDR2 YNFKEQ. Trimming took 1 base from V and 5 from J; bases not matched to a gene: 4. The CDR3 spells CASSQVRQGNEKLFF. CDR3 DNA: TGTGCCAGCAGCCAAGTCCGACAGGGAAATGAAAAACTGTTTTTT.

This clonotype appeared a few times. The chain employs TRBV10-3 and TRBJ1-5; D uncertain. Germline V gives CDR1 ENHRY, CDR2 SYGVKD. This CDR3 comprises 12 residues. The germline V and J ends were trimmed by 10 bases and 0 bases, with 7 bases remaining between them. CDR3 bases: TGTGCCAGTACAAATAGCAATCAGCCCCAGCATTTT. Its protein is CASTNSNQPQHF.

Only a few counts were recorded for this clonotype. The chain employs TRBV19 and TRBJ2-5; D is possibly TRBD1 (5 bases). This CDR3 is built from 14 residues. The V gene's germline CDR1 is LNHDA and CDR2 SQIVND (reference sequence). V was cut by 4 bases and J by 1 base, with 10 bases left in between. The CDR3 spells CASSTRQLQETQYF. CDR3 DNA: TGTGCCAGTAGTACCCGACAGCTCCAAGAGACCCAGTACTTC.

The sample holds many counts of this clonotype. The chain couples TRBV28 to TRBJ2-7; 7 bases line up with TRBD2. This CDR3 region has 13 residues. J lost 2 bases, V lost 9 bases, and 7 bases had no gene match. The germline CDR1 and CDR2 sequences are MDHEN and SYDVKM. The CDR3 DNA follows: TGTGCCAGTTCTCCGGGGGGTCCCTACGAGCAGTACTTC. Translated, it gives CASSPGGPYEQYF.

The sample holds a few counts of this clonotype. This chain connects TRBV7-9 to TRBJ2-7; maybe TRBD1 (5 bases). V was clipped by 5 bases and J by 4 bases, with 27 bases between them. The CDR3 runs 18 residues. Germline values: CDR1 SEHNR, CDR2 FQNEAQ (reference sequence). In nucleotides, the CDR3 is TGTGCCAGCAGCCGCATAGGAATGGTTGGGGCTTCCGGATACGAGCAGTACTTC. Protein: CASSRIGMVGASGYEQYF. Drawing the rest from reference TRBV7-9 and TRBJ2-7, the complete variable domain is DTGVSQNPRHKITKRGQNVTFRCDPISEHNRLYWYRQTLGQGPEFLTYFQNEAQLEKSRLLSDRFSAERPKGSFSTLEIQRTEQGDSAMYLCASSRIGMVGASGYEQYFGPGTRLTVT.

This clonotype was seen repeatedly, ten times or more. The chain joins TRBV6-1 to TRBJ1-1, with a weak D call TRBD1 (5 bases). This CDR3 has 15 amino acids. Trimming cost V 2 bases and J 2 bases, with 12 bases left between them. From germline, CDR1 is MNHNS and CDR2 SASEGT. CDR3 nucleotide sequence: TGTGCCAGCAGTGAATTCGGGACGGCTAACACTGAAGCTTTCTTT. It encodes CASSEFGTANTEAFF.

This clonotype has a count of ten or more. The chain uses TRBV6-1 and TRBJ2-5; D gene unclear. Trimming pared 6 bases from V and 5 bases from J, leaving 16 bases between. CDR3 length equals 14 residues. Germline CDR1 is MNHNS and CDR2 is SASEGT. CDR3: CASSPLTVPETQYF. CDR3 coding DNA: TGTGCCAGCAGCCCCCTGACCGTCCCGGAGACCCAGTACTTC.

This clonotype was found a few times. This rearrangement joins TRBV25-1 to TRBJ2-2, with 8 bases lining up with TRBD1. The trim removed 3 bases at V and 4 bases at J, leaving 4 bases unmatched. This CDR3 is 15 amino acids long. Germline CDR1 MGHDK, CDR2 SYGVNS. CDR3 sequence (DNA): TGTGCCAGCAGTGAGGACAGGGCCCCCACCGGGGAGCTGTTTTTT. Translating it yields CASSEDRAPTGELFF. Supplemented by reference TRBV25-1 and TRBJ2-2, the full variable domain reads EADIYQTPRYLVIGTGKKITLECSQTMGHDKMYWYQQDPGMELHLIHYSYGVNSTEKGDLSSESTVSRIRTEHFPLTLESARPSHTSQYLCASSEDRAPTGELFFGEGSRLTVL.

This clonotype was detected many times. The chain recombines TRBV11-2 with TRBJ2-5; 11 bases are shared with TRBD2. V lost 1 base and J lost 4; bases outside the gene matches: 17. Germline CDR1 is SGHAT and CDR2 is FQNNGV. The CDR3 loop spans 20 amino acids. CDR3 nucleotides: TGTGCCAGCAGCTTAGTTATCAGAACTTTTAGCGGGGGGGCCGGAGAGACCCAGTACTTC. Residues: CASSLVIRTFSGGAGETQYF.

This clonotype has ten or more counts. The rearrangement links TRBV12-3 or TRBV12-4 to TRBJ2-3, with TRBD2 matching over 11 bases. The CDR3 is 15 residues long. V gave up 5 bases and J gave up 8 bases; unmatched junction bases: 9. The CDR3 sequence is CASSRIAGGQGTQYF. CDR3 bases: TGTGCCAGCAGTCGCATAGCGGGGGGGCAGGGTACGCAGTATTTT.

This clonotype has just a few counts. The chain carries TRBV6-1 and TRBJ2-7; 8 nucleotides line up with TRBD1. This CDR3 is 15 amino acids long. Germline V gene lookup returns CDR1 MNHNS and CDR2 SASEGT. The ends lost 2 bases at V and 4 bases at J; junction bases unmatched: 7. The CDR3 DNA follows: TGTGCCAGCAGTGAACTATCAGGGGGCCTATACGAGCAGTACTTC. It specifies CASSELSGGLYEQYF.